Listed below are T cell receptor beta chains from one sample, sequenced in a study of T cells after posttransplantation cyclophosphamide. Measured with immunoSEQ multiplex PCR; TCRdb has only the in-frame clones, and not every one. Altogether 6,500 to 9,000 clones were found in the sample, and no singletons occur. The source material was PBMCs, sampled after an allogeneic stem cell transplant with post-transplant cyclophosphamide. The receptors here all came from a male patient between 25 and 40 years old who received an allogeneic stem cell transplant from an unrelated donor, was CMV-positive, and had acute and chronic GVHD. The graft donor may account for some of the T cells. Each CDR3 is given with its conserved first and last residue. Fields, in order: V gene, D gene, clone size, J gene, CDR3 protein, CDR3 DNA. A D gene is named only where the DNA matches it firmly. The size field reads once, few, many, or a class for an expanded clone.

V gene: TRBV18; D gene: -; clone size: many; J gene: TRBJ2-7; CDR3 protein: CASSPLDRPYYEQYF; CDR3 DNA: TGTGCCAGCTCACCCCTTGACAGGCCATACTACGAGCAGTACTTC
V gene: TRBV2; D gene: -; clone size: many; J gene: TRBJ2-2; CDR3 protein: CASQLDTGELFF; CDR3 DNA: TGTGCCAGCCAACTAGACACCGGGGAGCTGTTTTTT
V gene: TRBV24-1; D gene: TRBD2; clone size: many; J gene: TRBJ2-1; CDR3 protein: CATSDLGTSGSSYNEQFF; CDR3 DNA: TGTGCCACCAGTGACCTCGGGACTAGCGGAAGCTCCTACAATGAGCAGTTCTTC
V gene: TRBV19; D gene: -; clone size: many; J gene: TRBJ1-1; CDR3 protein: CASSVGRRDTEAFF; CDR3 DNA: TGTGCCAGTAGTGTCGGGAGGCGGGACACTGAAGCTTTCTTT
V gene: TRBV5-4; D gene: -; clone size: many; J gene: TRBJ1-1; CDR3 protein: CASSFPGSTEAFF; CDR3 DNA: TGTGCCAGCAGCTTTCCAGGGAGCACTGAAGCTTTCTTT
V gene: TRBV4-3; D gene: TRBD1; clone size: many; J gene: TRBJ1-2; CDR3 protein: CASSPTGAYYGYTF; CDR3 DNA: TGCGCCAGCAGCCCCACAGGGGCGTACTATGGCTACACCTTC
V gene: TRBV19; D gene: -; clone size: many; J gene: TRBJ1-1; CDR3 protein: CASSIWAGEAFF; CDR3 DNA: TGTGCCAGTAGTATATGGGCAGGGGAGGCTTTCTTT
V gene: TRBV12-3/TRBV12-4; D gene: -; clone size: medium-sized; J gene: TRBJ1-1; CDR3 protein: CASSYRRELNTEAFF; CDR3 DNA: TGTGCCAGCAGTTACCGCAGGGAGCTGAACACTGAAGCTTTCTTT
V gene: TRBV6-2/TRBV6-3; D gene: -; clone size: many; J gene: TRBJ2-3; CDR3 protein: CASSYAGSYSTDTQYF; CDR3 DNA: TGTGCCAGCAGTTACGCGGGATCGTATAGCACAGATACGCAGTATTTT
V gene: TRBV6-5; D gene: -; clone size: many; J gene: TRBJ1-1; CDR3 protein: CASSYEGWNTEAFF; CDR3 DNA: TGTGCCAGCAGTTACGAGGGGTGGAACACTGAAGCTTTCTTT
V gene: TRBV11-2; D gene: TRBD1; clone size: many; J gene: TRBJ2-3; CDR3 protein: CASSQDRGQADTQYF; CDR3 DNA: TGTGCCAGCAGCCAGGACAGGGGTCAAGCAGATACGCAGTATTTT
V gene: TRBV11-3; D gene: -; clone size: many; J gene: TRBJ2-1; CDR3 protein: CASSATPSVNEQFF; CDR3 DNA: TGTGCCAGCAGCGCCACTCCCTCCGTCAATGAGCAGTTCTTC
V gene: TRBV4-1; D gene: -; clone size: many; J gene: TRBJ2-3; CDR3 protein: CASSQDEGLRSTDTQYF; CDR3 DNA: TGCGCCAGCAGCCAAGATGAGGGTTTGAGGAGCACAGATACGCAGTATTTT
V gene: TRBV13; D gene: -; clone size: many; J gene: TRBJ1-2; CDR3 protein: CASSRSTAATHTYGYTF; CDR3 DNA: TGTGCCAGCAGCCGATCGACCGCGGCGACTCATACCTATGGCTACACCTTC
V gene: TRBV27; D gene: TRBD1; clone size: many; J gene: TRBJ2-5; CDR3 protein: CASSRGRGRRPSEETQYF; CDR3 DNA: TGTGCCAGCAGCCGAGGTAGGGGGCGACGTCCATCGGAAGAGACCCAGTACTTC
V gene: TRBV27; D gene: TRBD2; clone size: many; J gene: TRBJ2-2; CDR3 protein: CASSFGGGHFYTGELFF; CDR3 DNA: TGTGCCAGCAGTTTCGGCGGGGGGCACTTTTACACCGGGGAGCTGTTTTTT
V gene: TRBV24-1; D gene: TRBD1; clone size: many; J gene: TRBJ1-5; CDR3 protein: CATSGQGYSNQPQHF; CDR3 DNA: TGTGCCACCAGTGGACAGGGGTATAGCAATCAGCCCCAGCATTTT
V gene: TRBV12-5; D gene: TRBD2; clone size: many; J gene: TRBJ2-2; CDR3 protein: CASGWSTSGGHTGELFF; CDR3 DNA: TGTGCTAGTGGCTGGAGTACTAGCGGGGGGCACACCGGGGAGCTGTTTTTT
V gene: TRBV28; D gene: -; clone size: medium-sized; J gene: TRBJ1-3; CDR3 protein: CASSPPTLSSGNTIYF; CDR3 DNA: TGTGCCAGCAGTCCCCCTACACTAAGCTCTGGAAACACCATATATTTT
V gene: TRBV7-2; D gene: -; clone size: many; J gene: TRBJ2-5; CDR3 protein: CASSPPKETQYF; CDR3 DNA: TGTGCCAGCAGCCCTCCTAAAGAGACCCAGTACTTC